This T cell receptor beta chain was captured in a study of blood T cell repertoires in COVID-19. Overall study: Nucleic acid was either cDNA or gDNA, and it came from T cells, B-cell-depleted T cells, or PBMCs.

The authors' processing: Reference gene primer amplification gave estimated nucleated cell counts. Profiled with immunoSEQ multiplex PCR; TCRdb holds only in-frame clones, not every one. V and J calls and clone size follow that table, whereas D and trimming were derived from the DNA. Among tens of thousands of clones listed, 80% to 90% were seen once. The V gene end was trimmed by 2 bases and the J gene end by 2 bases; junction bases not matched to a gene: 7. Germline CDR1 reads LGHNA; CDR2 reads YSLEER. This CDR3 has 17 residues. This TCR derives from a man in his sixties with active COVID-19. The sequencing sample was made of peripheral blood. The chain employs TRBV4-3 and TRBJ2-1; TRBD1 agrees at 9 bases. CDR3 DNA: TGCGCCAGCAGCCAAAACCTACAGGGGGCAACCTACAATGAGCAGTTCTTC. Translated, it gives CASSQNLQGATYNEQFF.